This T cell receptor beta chain came from a study of response to subunit inactivated influenza vaccine. Broader study findings: Each seasonal flu vaccination may recruit only limited new T cells, authors suggested.

The CDR3 has 15 amino acids. Per germline, CDR1 SGHVS and CDR2 FNYEAQ. The ends lost 6 bases at V and 8 bases at J; junction bases unmatched: 7. This clonotype was seen more than once but under ten times. Antigen: not known. TCRdb reprocessed the RT-PCR reads with MiXCR, giving one entry per CDR3 protein. The sample consists of about 540,000 distinct CDR3 sequences, approximately 14% of them appearing once. The receptor was derived from a man aged 50 to 59 who received an inactivated influenza vaccine. The chain is built from TRBV7-6 and TRBJ2-1, with TRBD2 matching over 13 bases. Sequenced here: PBMCs from blood, sampled 11 to 12 days after vaccination. The CDR3, as DNA: TGTGCCAGCAGAGCTACTAGCGGGAGGGCCGATGAGCAGTTCTTC. It encodes CASRATSGRADEQFF.